This T cell receptor beta chain was profiled in a study of T cell changes during pregnancy in multiple sclerosis (dated by TCRdb to about 2019). Regarding the research as a whole: The study looked at changes in the T cell repertoire across pregnancy in women with multiple sclerosis.

The method behind the library was the immunoSEQ multiplex PCR assay. TCRdb mirrors the immuneACCESS table, restricted to in-frame sequences. Some clones are absent from its copies; in checked studies, under half trace to an unresolved V gene, and the reason for the others is unknown. For this sample the table gives approximately 52,000 clones, of which over 75% were detected only once. Jointly, the top ten make up around 1.2% of the sample. Regarding this clone: Its binding antigen is unknown. Per-base qualities were not stored, and no clone one base away is much larger.

The V end loses 4 bases and the J end loses 6 bases, and a stretch of 18 bases separates them. There are 15 amino acids in the CDR3, from cysteine to phenylalanine inclusive. Left in the record is the CDR3 DNA by itself, 45 bases read in frame from the first base. Reading the germline V gene gives CDR1 MNHNS and CDR2 SASEGT. The starting material was CD4+ T cells from peripheral blood mononuclear cells, obtained in the second trimester of pregnancy. Rearrangement joined TRBV6-1 to TRBJ1-1; TRBD1 is possibly the D segment (5 matching bases). The source of this sequence is a female donor with multiple sclerosis, enrolled in a pregnancy study. CDR3 loop: CASSGAYGGTAEAFF. The nucleotides are TGTGCCAGCAGTGGCGCCTACGGGGGTACCGCTGAAGCTTTCTTT.